One and the same sample provided the 23 T cell receptor beta chains below, sequenced in a study of blood T cells in healthy people across ages. Next came a second PCR, run for about 7 to 12 cycles, which used a sample-barcoded 5' primer along with a J-beta primer mix. TCRdb redid the calling of the 5' RACE reads with MiXCR, one entry per CDR3 protein. Of around 820,000 distinct CDR3 sequences detected, about 25% appear once; the ten largest clones hold more than 3%. This sample also appeared in a second study, on T cells of mothers and their children.

Sequencing was carried out using blood. Every receptor here comes from a boy between 10 and 17 years old in good health.

The V and J genes are TRBV20-1 and TRBJ2-5, with 7 nucleotides matching TRBD2. The J segment lost 4 bases and the V segment lost 5 bases, leaving 16 bases of the junction unmatched. Germline V gene sequence: CDR1 DFQATT, CDR2 SNEGSKA (reference sequence). The CDR3 is 16 residues long. The CDR3 region has the DNA TGCAGTGCTTTCAAGCCCGGGACTAAGGAGGGAGAGACCCAGTACTTC. Protein sequence: CSAFKPGTKEGETQYF.

V is TRBV12-3 or TRBV12-4 and J is TRBJ2-3; 7 nucleotides match TRBD1. V lost 5 bases and J lost 3; bases outside the gene matches: 8. This CDR3 region has 15 residues. The CDR3 coding sequence is TGTGCCAGCAGTCCCTTGACAGGGATAACAGATACGCAGTATTTT. This translates into CASSPLTGITDTQYF.

J is TRBJ1-2 and V is TRBV20-1; D is perhaps TRBD1 (5 bases). The CDR3 loop spans 13 amino acids. V lost 6 bases, J lost 2 bases, and 13 bases lay in between. CDR1 is DFQATT and CDR2 is SNEGSKA in the germline V gene (reference sequence). DNA for the CDR3: TGCAGTGCCGCGCGGGACGGCAACTATGGCTACACCTTC. This encodes CSAARDGNYGYTF.

This clonotype has ten or more counts. The gene calls are TRBV2 and TRBJ2-7, with 13 bases identical to TRBD2. Germline trimming cut 6 bases from V and 5 bases from J; bases unmatched to any gene: 1. The CDR3 sequence is 13 residues long. Germline V gene sequence: CDR1 SNHLY, CDR2 FYNNEI. CDR3 in amino acids: CASRGLAGNEQYF. CDR3 in DNA: TGTGCCAGCAGGGGACTAGCGGGGAACGAGCAGTACTTC.

This clonotype has only a few counts. V gene TRBV6-6 combines with J gene TRBJ1-4; D ambiguous. Germline lookup yields CDR1 MNHNY and CDR2 SVGAGI (reference sequence). With 5 bases removed from V and 8 bases from J, the gap between germline ends came to 15 bases. This CDR3 is 14 amino acids long. In DNA form, the CDR3 reads TGTGCCAGCAGTCCATTGGGGAGAAGAGAAAAACTGTTTTTT. Its protein is CASSPLGRREKLFF.

This chain joins TRBV29-1 and TRBJ2-2; 7 bases match TRBD1. Germline-derived CDR1 and CDR2 are SQVTM and ANQGSEA. The CDR3 covers 14 residues. The trim removed 6 bases at V and 0 bases at J, leaving 4 bases unmatched. CDR3 coding DNA: TGCAGCGTACGGGACAGAACGAACACCGGGGAGCTGTTTTTT. Protein product: CSVRDRTNTGELFF.

This clonotype has a handful of counts. V usage is TRBV20-1 and J usage is TRBJ2-3, with 9 bases identical to TRBD2. CDR3 size: 16 residues. Germline V lookup: CDR1 DFQATT, CDR2 SNEGSKA (reference sequence). The V segment lost 0 bases and the J segment 1 base; nucleotides outside the gene matches: 5. The CDR3 DNA follows: TGCAGTGCTAGAGATCGGGGACTAGCCCGCACAGATACGCAGTATTTT. Its protein is CSARDRGLARTDTQYF.

This rearrangement joins TRBV6-2 or TRBV6-3 to TRBJ2-7, with D tentatively TRBD1 or TRBD2 (5 bases each). This CDR3 is 16 amino acids long. The V end lost 5 bases, the J end lost 3 bases, and 20 bases lay between the germline ends. CDR1 and CDR2 from the germline V gene are MNHEY and SVGEGT. This CDR3 reads CASSHGTVLLDYEQYF. In DNA form, the CDR3 reads TGTGCCAGCAGTCACGGGACCGTTCTCCTGGACTACGAGCAGTACTTC.

This clonotype was counted between two and nine times. One end of the junction fails to match germline, which may point to a read error. This chain joins TRBV15 and TRBJ2-7; 11 positions match TRBD1. Germline V gene sequence: CDR1 LNHNV, CDR2 YYDKDF (reference sequence). This CDR3 contains 15 residues. The CDR3 nucleotides are TGCGCCACCAGCAGACTGGGACAGGGGGCCTACGAGCAGTACTTC. It translates to CATSRLGQGAYEQYF.

The J gene is TRBJ2-3, the V gene TRBV10-3; 12 nucleotides match TRBD1. V shed 6 bases and J 4 bases; nucleotides not matched to a gene: 11. CDR1 and CDR2 from the germline V gene are ENHRY and SYGVKD. This CDR3 region has 17 residues. In nucleotides, the CDR3 is TGTGCCATCAGGGGACAGGGGGCCCTAGCGGGCTCAGATACGCAGTATTTT. It encodes CAIRGQGALAGSDTQYF.

A few counts support this clonotype. A read error may explain this, as a much larger clone is one base away. V usage is TRBV29-1 and J usage is TRBJ2-5, with D possibly TRBD2 on 6 matching bases. The DNA end lines up better with TRBJ2-1; the J call may be wrong. Germline V gene lookup returns CDR1 SQVTM and CDR2 ANQGSEA. CDR3 length equals 11 residues. As DNA, the CDR3 is TGCAGCGGACGACTAGACGATGAGCAGTTCTTC. It codes for CSGRLDDEQFF.

The chain uses TRBV6-1 and TRBJ1-5, with D uncertain. The CDR3 spans 15 residues. The germline V and J ends were trimmed by 6 bases and 4 bases, with 16 bases remaining between them. Germline V gene sequence: CDR1 MNHNS, CDR2 SASEGT. CDR3 loop: CASRTLLAANQPQHF. The CDR3 DNA sequence: TGTGCCAGCAGGACCCTGTTGGCAGCAAATCAGCCCCAGCATTTT.

The chain joins TRBV27 to TRBJ2-1; D remains unclear. The V gene's germline CDR1 is MNHEY and CDR2 SMNVEV (reference sequence). The CDR3 is 15 amino acids. Trimming took 6 bases from V and 5 from J, leaving 17 bases between them. The CDR3 sequence is CASSLSSRSHNEQFF. For the CDR3, the DNA is TGTGCCAGCAGCCTATCATCCCGGTCCCACAATGAGCAGTTCTTC.

This clonotype was recorded a few times. The chain combines TRBV12-3 or TRBV12-4 with TRBJ2-5, with TRBD1 matching 9 bases. The CDR3 runs to 14 residues. V shed 5 bases and J 5 bases; nucleotides not matched to a gene: 6. This CDR3 reads CASSRDRARETQYF. For the CDR3, the DNA is TGTGCCAGCAGTCGGGACAGGGCAAGGGAGACCCAGTACTTC.

This clonotype was observed a few times. The V and J genes are TRBV3-1 and TRBJ1-2; 12 bases fit TRBD1. V lost 7 bases and J lost 4; bases outside the gene matches: 7. CDR3 length equals 15 residues. CDR1 is LGHDT and CDR2 is YNNKEL in the germline V gene (reference sequence). CDR3 nucleotides: TGTGCCAGCACCAGGGGGACAGGGGGCACCTATGGCTACACCTTC. Translated: CASTRGTGGTYGYTF.

This clonotype was picked up a small number of times. This sequence joins TRBV6-2 or TRBV6-3 and TRBJ1-2; no clear D gene. V lost 5 bases to trimming and J lost 4 bases, with 11 bases between them. The germline gives CDR1 MNHEY, CDR2 SVGEGT. The CDR3 is made up of 13 amino acids. The CDR3 DNA reads TGTGCCAGCAGTGCCCCACAGCGCTATGGCTACACCTTC. It translates to CASSAPQRYGYTF.

On this clonotype: Relative to the germline gene, one junction end is altered; a read error may explain this. The genes are TRBV12-3 or TRBV12-4 and TRBJ2-1; D ambiguous. The CDR3 length is 14 residues. CDR3 protein: CASSLAGPANEQLF. As DNA, the CDR3 is TGTGCCAGCAGTTTAGCGGGCCCAGCCAATGAGCAGCTCTTC.

The genes are TRBV20-1 and TRBJ2-7; D is unresolved. The germline gives CDR1 DFQATT, CDR2 SNEGSKA (reference sequence). The CDR3 loop spans 11 amino acids. Trimming took off 2 bases at V and 0 bases at J, with 2 bases between the two ends. The CDR3 bases are TGCAGTGCTAGACACTCCTACGAGCAGTACTTC. Amino acids: CSARHSYEQYF.

This clonotype was detected only a few times. J is TRBJ2-5 and V is TRBV12-3 or TRBV12-4; 7 bases line up with TRBD1. The J call may be incorrect, as the DNA end agrees better with TRBJ2-1. The CDR3 extends over 13 amino acids. The CDR3 region has the DNA TGTGCCAGCAGAGGACAGGAAGGGGGTGAGCAGTTCTTC. It translates to CASRGQEGGEQFF.

The chain uses TRBV6-5 and TRBJ2-5; D gene uncertain. The V gene lost 0 bases and the J gene lost 4 bases, with 9 bases spanning the gap. Per germline, CDR1 MNHEY and CDR2 SVGAGI. The CDR3 has 14 amino acids. CDR3 amino acids: CASSYSIGRETQYF. The CDR3 DNA sequence: TGTGCCAGCAGTTACTCGATCGGACGAGAGACCCAGTACTTC.

V usage is TRBV4-1 and J usage is TRBJ2-2; 10 positions agree with TRBD1. Looked up from germline, CDR1 is MGHRA and CDR2 is YSYEKL. The trim removed 1 base at V and 5 bases at J, leaving 4 bases unmatched. The length of the CDR3 is 16 residues. The CDR3 loop reads CASSQALGQGTGELFF. CDR3 nucleotides: TGCGCCAGCAGCCAAGCCCTGGGACAGGGGACCGGGGAGCTGTTTTTT.

The chain has TRBV27 and TRBJ2-2; D remains unclear. The CDR3 is 11 residues long. V lost 10 bases, J lost 7 bases, and 10 bases lay in between. Germline lookup yields CDR1 MNHEY and CDR2 SMNVEV (reference sequence). The CDR3 loop reads CATMKNGELFF. The CDR3 coding sequence is TGTGCCACCATGAAGAACGGGGAGCTGTTTTTT.

The chain combines TRBV28 with TRBJ2-4; perhaps TRBD1 as D (6 bases). Trimming shortened V by 6 bases and J by 4 bases, and 10 bases separated the two germline ends. The CDR3 contains 13 residues. The germline CDR1 and CDR2 sequences are MDHEN and SYDVKM. CDR3 sequence: CASSWTVKNIQYF. As DNA, the CDR3 is TGTGCCAGCAGCTGGACAGTAAAAAACATTCAGTACTTC. The full variable domain, with the rest looked up from reference TRBV28 and TRBJ2-4, is DVKVTQSSRYLVKRTGEKVFLECVQDMDHENMFWYRQDPGLGLRLIYFSYDVKMKEKGDIPEGYSVSREKKERFSLILESASTNQTSMYLCASSWTVKNIQYFGAGTRLSVL.